These 17 T cell receptor beta chains were all obtained from the same sample, sequenced in a study of blood T cell repertoires in COVID-19. Assay used: immunoSEQ multiplex PCR; TCRdb lists only in-frame clones, some missing. The data show over 200,000 clones, around 90% seen once. The sample comprised PBMCs or T cells enriched from blood (not recorded which). The receptors shown here come from a woman in her 30s who had been exposed to COVID-19.

The chain has TRBV19 and TRBJ1-1, with unresolved D. The CDR3 spans 13 residues. Germline loops: CDR1 LNHDA, CDR2 SQIVND (reference sequence). Trimming cost V 4 bases and J 5 bases, with 11 bases left between them. CDR3 residues: CASSRQARTEAFF. CDR3 nucleotide sequence: TGTGCCAGTAGTAGGCAGGCCCGGACTGAAGCTTTCTTT. The complete variable domain, with remaining parts taken from reference TRBV19 and TRBJ1-1, reads DGGITQSPKYLFRKEGQNVTLSCEQNLNHDAMYWYRQDPGQGLRLIYYSQIVNDFQKGDIAEGYSVSREKKESFPLTVTSAQKNPTAFYLCASSRQARTEAFFGQGTRLTVV.

The chain employs TRBV7-9 and TRBJ2-5; TRBD1 might be the D (5 bases). The V gene's germline CDR1 is SEHNR and CDR2 FQNEAQ (reference sequence). V was pared by 6 bases and J by 5 bases, with 13 bases between. The CDR3 is 13 amino acids. CDR3 DNA sequence: TGTGCCAGCAGTGTAAGGGGCATGGAGACCCAGTACTTC. Encoded protein: CASSVRGMETQYF.

V usage is TRBV5-1 and J usage is TRBJ2-7; possibly TRBD2 for D (6 bases). The germline CDR1 and CDR2 sequences are SGHRS and YFSETQ. The CDR3 runs to 17 residues. V lost 2 bases and J lost 4, with 22 bases in between. The CDR3 DNA reads as TGCGCCAGCAGCTTAGGTGGATCGCGGGACCTTAAATACGAGCAGTACTTC. Residues: CASSLGGSRDLKYEQYF.

This clone was detected only a few times. The chain uses TRBV7-3 and TRBJ2-3, with TRBD2 matching 10 bases. CDR3 length: 14 residues. Germline V gene lookup returns CDR1 SGHTA and CDR2 FQGTGA. J gave up 2 bases and V 8 bases, and 4 bases lay outside the gene matches. The DNA of the CDR3 is TGTGCCAGCCGAACTAGCGGGAACACAGATACGCAGTATTTT. Protein product: CASRTSGNTDTQYF.

This clone was seen a single time. The V gene is TRBV25-1, the J gene TRBJ1-1, with 7 nucleotides matching TRBD1. This CDR3 has 15 amino acids. Trimming at V came to 3 bases and at J to 4 bases, leaving 8 bases not matched to a gene. CDR1 and CDR2 from the germline V gene are MGHDK and SYGVNS. For the CDR3, the DNA is TGTGCCAGCAGTGAGAACAGGGGATCGGGCACTGAAGCTTTCTTT. It encodes CASSENRGSGTEAFF.

The chain links TRBV7-3 to TRBJ2-1, with 7 bases matching TRBD1. Germline V gene data show CDR1 as SGHTA and CDR2 as FQGTGA. Trimming took 5 bases from V and 7 from J; bases not matched to a gene: 5. The CDR3 is 13 residues long. CDR3 bases: TGTGCCAGCAGCCCCAACAGGGGTAATGAGCAGTTCTTC. This encodes CASSPNRGNEQFF. The variable domain in full, completed from reference TRBV7-3 and TRBJ2-1, reads GAGVSQTPSNKVTEKGKYVELRCDPISGHTALYWYRQSLGQGPEFLIYFQGTGAADDSGLPNDRFFAVRPEGSVSTLKIQRTERGDSAVYLCASSPNRGNEQFFGPGTRLTVL.

The chain has TRBV4-1 and TRBJ1-1; a weak D match, TRBD1 (5 bases). Germline V gene sequence: CDR1 MGHRA, CDR2 YSYEKL. The CDR3 totals 16 residues. Deletions cut 4 bases from V and 2 bases from J, with 17 bases between. The CDR3 region has the DNA TGCGCCAGCAGCCTTCGGGCAGGGAGGATAAACACTGAAGCTTTCTTT. Translation: CASSLRAGRINTEAFF.

The DNA for the CDR3 is TGTGCCAGCAGCCCAACCTGGGGGGGAGGGCCCAACAATGAGCAGTTCTTC. This codes for CASSPTWGGGPNNEQFF. This chain connects TRBV7-6 to TRBJ2-1, with TRBD2 identical over 7 bases. The CDR3 length is 17 residues. From germline, CDR1 is SGHVS and CDR2 FNYEAQ. V shed 5 bases, J shed 5 bases, and the junction held 15 bases outside the gene matches.

The rearrangement joins TRBV5-1 to TRBJ1-1, with 9 bases that match TRBD1. The germline gives CDR1 SGHRS, CDR2 YFSETQ. With V trimmed by 4 bases and J by 7 bases, 8 bases remained unmatched. The length of the CDR3 is 14 residues. CDR3 amino acids: CASSRGQGSGEAFF. The CDR3 region has the DNA TGCGCCAGCAGCAGGGGACAGGGCTCGGGTGAAGCTTTCTTT. Full variable domain (outside the CDR3, taken from reference TRBV5-1 and TRBJ1-1): KAGVTQTPRYLIKTRGQQVTLSCSPISGHRSVSWYQQTPGQGLQFLFEYFSETQRNKGNFPGRFSGRQFSNSRSEMNVSTLELGDSALYLCASSRGQGSGEAFFGQGTRLTVV.

A few counts support this clone. V and J are TRBV7-9 and TRBJ2-7; TRBD2 might be the D (6 bases). The CDR3 loop spans 12 amino acids. The germline CDR1 and CDR2 sequences are SEHNR and FQNEAQ (reference sequence). Deletions cut 5 bases from V and 9 bases from J, with 14 bases between. Written as DNA, the CDR3 is TGTGCCAGCAGCGGGGACTGGAACGGGCAGTACTTC. Translating gives CASSGDWNGQYF.

This clone is medium-sized within its sample. The rearrangement uses TRBV6-1 and TRBJ2-7, with 12 positions matching TRBD2. Looked up from germline, CDR1 is MNHNS and CDR2 is SASEGT. The length of the CDR3 is 15 residues. Trimming cost V 1 base and J 2 bases; bases outside gene matches: 0. DNA for the CDR3: TGTGCCAGCAGTGAAGGACTAGCGGGAGCCTACGAGCAGTACTTC. Translation gives CASSEGLAGAYEQYF.

V gene TRBV3-1 (or the pseudogene TRBV3-2) combines with J gene TRBJ1-1; a possible D gene is TRBD1 (6 bases). Trimming took off 6 bases at V and 4 bases at J, with 18 bases between the two ends. Germline CDR1 and CDR2: LGHDT and YNNKEL (reference sequence). This CDR3 is built from 15 residues. The DNA for the CDR3 is TGTGCCAGCAGTTTCACAGGGACCCCTGGCACTGAAGCTTTCTTT. Amino acids: CASSFTGTPGTEAFF.

The chain combines TRBV2 with TRBJ2-1; D might be TRBD2 (5 bases). The CDR3 consists of 15 residues. V was pared by 1 base and J by 10 bases, with 17 bases between. In germline, CDR1 is SNHLY, CDR2 FYNNEI. CDR3 residues: CASSEVRSTEGEQFF. The CDR3 DNA sequence: TGTGCCAGCAGTGAAGTCCGATCGACTGAGGGCGAGCAGTTCTTC.

The chain uses TRBV11-2 and TRBJ2-6; TRBD1 matches 8 bases. V gave up 5 bases and J gave up 2 bases; unmatched junction bases: 5. This CDR3 comprises 16 residues. Germline values: CDR1 SGHAT, CDR2 FQNNGV. The CDR3 region has the DNA TGTGCCAGCAGCCTTTTCAGGGGGCCTGGGGCCAACGTCCTGACTTTC. Encoded protein: CASSLFRGPGANVLTF.

This clone was seen a single time. The sample has other DNA sequences that encode this CDR3 too. The chain couples TRBV6-2 or TRBV6-3 to TRBJ2-5; D uncertain. Trimming removed 2 bases from V and 4 bases from J, with 2 bases in between. The CDR3 runs 11 residues. CDR1 is MNHEY and CDR2 is SVGEGT in the germline V gene. In DNA, the CDR3 is TGTGCCAGCAGTTACCGAGAGACCCAGTACTTC. Translated, it gives CASSYRETQYF.

The chain is built from TRBV5-4 and TRBJ1-2, with D perhaps matching TRBD1 (6 bases). Germline V CDR1 and CDR2: SGHNT, YYREEE (reference sequence). V lost 5 bases and J 2 bases, leaving 16 bases between the germline ends. This CDR3 contains 15 residues. The CDR3 DNA follows: TGTGCCAGCAGTTTCCAAAACAGGGTAAACTATGGCTACACCTTC. Protein sequence: CASSFQNRVNYGYTF.

The chain uses TRBV15 and TRBJ2-2, with TRBD2 identical over 10 bases. There are 16 residues in the CDR3. The V gene's germline CDR1 is LNHNV and CDR2 YYDKDF (reference sequence). With 0 bases clipped from V and 4 bases from J, the junction kept 2 bases outside the gene matches. This chain's CDR3 is CATSRDVAGGTGELFF. In DNA form, the CDR3 reads TGTGCCACCAGCAGAGATGTAGCGGGGGGCACCGGGGAGCTGTTTTTT.